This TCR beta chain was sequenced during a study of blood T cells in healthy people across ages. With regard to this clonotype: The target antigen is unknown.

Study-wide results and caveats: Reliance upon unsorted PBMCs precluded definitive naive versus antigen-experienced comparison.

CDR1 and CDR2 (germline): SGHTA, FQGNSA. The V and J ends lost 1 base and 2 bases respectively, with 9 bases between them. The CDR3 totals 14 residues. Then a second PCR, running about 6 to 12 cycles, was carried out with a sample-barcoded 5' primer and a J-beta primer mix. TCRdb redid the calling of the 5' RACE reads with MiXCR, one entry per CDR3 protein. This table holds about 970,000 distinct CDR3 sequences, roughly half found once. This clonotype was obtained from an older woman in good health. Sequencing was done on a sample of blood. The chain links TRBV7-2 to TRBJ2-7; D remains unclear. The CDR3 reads CASSLDGKTYEQYF. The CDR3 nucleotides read TGTGCCAGCAGCTTAGATGGCAAAACCTACGAGCAGTACTTC.